The clone carrying this TCR beta chain was counted a few times. The data derive from a study of spatial heterogeneity in lung cancer. Sample time point: sample taken at primary tumor resection. The germline gives CDR1 MDHEN, CDR2 SYDVKM. The V gene end was trimmed by 2 bases and the J gene end by 1 base; junction bases not matched to a gene: 3. This CDR3 is 15 amino acids long. MiXCR, applied by TCRdb to the 5' RACE reads, yields one record per CDR3 protein. Of 60,000 to 75,000 distinct CDR3 sequences listed, roughly 6.6% are singletons. The sequence derives from a female donor with early-stage non-small cell lung cancer. This chain joins TRBV28 and TRBJ2-5; 8 nucleotides match TRBD2. This material consisted of PBMCs, taken at surgery. The CDR3 nucleotides read TGTGCCAGCAGTTTAGTCGGGGGGGCCCAAGAGACCCAGTACTTC. This translates into CASSLVGGAQETQYF. Supplemented by reference TRBV28 and TRBJ2-5, the full variable domain reads DVKVTQSSRYLVKRTGEKVFLECVQDMDHENMFWYRQDPGLGLRLIYFSYDVKMKEKGDIPEGYSVSREKKERFSLILESASTNQTSMYLCASSLVGGAQETQYFGPGTRLLVL.